This T cell receptor (beta chain) was obtained from a study of T-cell reconstitution after alpha-beta-depleted transplantation in children. The sample holds a few counts of this clonotype. What it binds is unknown. CDR3 length: 17 amino acids. Losses at the gene ends were 5 bases for V and 4 bases for J; bases not matched to a gene: 13. Germline V gene data show CDR1 as LNHDA and CDR2 as SQIVND (reference sequence). Researchers prepared the TCRbeta library using unique molecular identifiers, the study reports. TCRdb recomputed calls from the PCR reads with MiXCR, one row per CDR3 protein. The sample carries 500,000 to 750,000 distinct CDR3 sequences, approximately 30% recorded once. Findings of the study overall: Elevated TCRbeta diversity at day 60 was traced, in some patients, to surviving recipient T cells and thymic progenitors.

This chain connects TRBV19 to TRBJ1-5; TRBD1 matches at 8 bases. The sequence was obtained from a boy younger than two with Wiskott-Aldrich syndrome, due to receive a stem cell transplant. The sample here was PBMCs, taken before TCRalphabeta/CD19-depleted stem cell transplant. The CDR3 here is CASSGPSWTGLNQPQHF. The DNA of the CDR3 is TGTGCCAGTAGTGGACCCTCTTGGACAGGGCTGAATCAGCCCCAGCATTTT.